Here is one T cell receptor (beta chain) with its context. Antigen unknown. The entry originates in a study of T cell responses to AZD1222 COVID-19 vaccine. Study-level results: It should be noted that donors were predominantly white British and more often female, and clonal diversity was possibly underestimated. Repertoire sampling occurred only after the peak T cell response.

The CDR3 length is 14 residues. Germline lookup yields CDR1 GTSNPN and CDR2 SVGIG (reference sequence). With V trimmed by 4 bases and J by 8 bases, 5 bases remained unmatched. Data came from immunoSEQ multiplex PCR; TCRdb stores just in-frame clones and leaves some out. Of some 110,000 clones in the sample, approximately 92% were seen once. This receptor was identified in an adult who received the AZD1222 COVID-19 vaccine. This specimen consisted of peripheral blood, obtained 28 days after the second AZD1222 dose. This rearrangement joins TRBV30 to TRBJ1-6; 10 nucleotides match TRBD1. CDR3: CAWTGTGAYSPLHF. The CDR3 region has the DNA TGTGCCTGGACCGGGACAGGGGCTTATTCACCCCTCCACTTT.